These 21 T cell receptor beta chains were all obtained from the same sample, sequenced in a study of glioma-infiltrating T cells. Amplification of TCR alpha and beta CDR3 regions from RNA used iRepertoire nested multiplex PCR. MiXCR, run by TCRdb on the multiplex PCR reads, gives a single entry per CDR3 protein. The sample lists about 200,000 distinct CDR3 sequences, about 32% occurring once. The sequenced sample consisted of glioma tissue, nonneoplastic brain tissue, or PBMCs (not recorded which). The receptors come from a human donor with low-grade glioma or glioblastoma, undergoing nonglioma brain surgery, or in good health (not recorded which).

The genes are TRBV11-1 and TRBJ2-4; 8 bases fit TRBD2. Germline V gene lookup returns CDR1 SGHAT and CDR2 FQDESV (reference sequence). This CDR3 contains 13 residues. The ends lost 6 bases at V and 6 bases at J; junction bases unmatched: 4. CDR3 nucleotides: TGTGCCAGCAGGACTAGCGCTGGAAACATTCAGTACTTC. Translation gives CASRTSAGNIQYF.

This clonotype was counted at least ten times. The genes are TRBV25-1 and TRBJ2-7, with D possibly TRBD1 on 6 matching bases. Germline V lookup: CDR1 MGHDK, CDR2 SYGVNS. This CDR3 contains 14 residues. V shed 2 bases and J shed 6 bases, with 14 bases lying between them. CDR3 coding DNA: TGTGCCAGCAGTGAAGAGGCAGGGGATACCGAGCAGTACTTC. Its protein is CASSEEAGDTEQYF.

This chain uses TRBV5-1 with TRBJ1-3, with TRBD1 matching over 8 bases. In germline, CDR1 is SGHRS, CDR2 YFSETQ. After removal of 4 bases from V and 2 bases from J, the junction contained 8 bases not matched to a gene. The CDR3 sequence is 16 residues long. CDR3 in amino acids: CASSAQGAPPGNTIYF. CDR3 in DNA: TGCGCCAGCAGCGCCCAGGGGGCCCCCCCTGGAAACACCATATATTTT.

Many counts were recorded for this clonotype. The chain employs TRBV12-3 or TRBV12-4 and TRBJ1-4; D ambiguous. The germline V and J ends were trimmed by 6 bases and 10 bases, with 18 bases remaining between them. This CDR3 is 14 amino acids long. The CDR3 coding sequence is TGTGCCAGCAGCAACGGCCTCCAGTTAGGAAAACTGTTTTTT. It translates to CASSNGLQLGKLFF.

About this clonotype itself: A much larger clone lies one base from this, so it may be a read error. This sequence joins TRBV5-6 and TRBJ1-1, with D possibly TRBD1 on 5 matching bases. CDR3 length equals 11 residues. The germline V gene has CDR1 SGHDT and CDR2 YYEEEE. The CDR3 is CASSSVGQLYF. The CDR3 coding sequence is TGTGCCAGCAGCTCGGTTGGACAACTTTACTTT.

This clonotype was seen many times. The chain recombines TRBV20-1 with TRBJ2-5; possible D gene TRBD1, 6 bases. From germline, CDR1 is DFQATT and CDR2 SNEGSKA (reference sequence). Trimming pared 5 bases from V and 2 bases from J, leaving 15 bases between. The CDR3 sequence is 14 residues long. The CDR3: CSAEGVDRQETQYF. CDR3 in DNA: TGCAGTGCTGAGGGGGTTGACCGACAAGAGACCCAGTACTTC.

This clonotype was recorded at least ten times. The CDR3 sequence is CASSLLAGPDTQYF. CDR3 sequence (DNA): TGTGCCAGCAGTTTGTTAGCGGGGCCAGATACGCAGTATTTT. The chain combines TRBV27 with TRBJ2-3; 8 bases are shared with TRBD2. With V trimmed by 3 bases and J by 4 bases, 3 bases remained unmatched. The CDR3 sequence is 14 residues long. Germline values: CDR1 MNHEY, CDR2 SMNVEV (reference sequence).

As to this clonotype: Possible read error: a much larger clone is one base away. This chain joins TRBV6-1 and TRBJ2-5; D unresolved. Germline V gene data show CDR1 as MNHNS and CDR2 as SASEGT. This CDR3 region has 9 residues. CDR3 DNA sequence: TGTGCCAGCGAAGAGACCAAGTACTTC. Amino acids: CASEETKYF.

The chain employs TRBV27 and TRBJ2-7; TRBD2 matches 8 bases. The CDR3 totals 15 residues. CDR1 and CDR2 (germline): MNHEY, SMNVEV (reference sequence). V shed 2 bases, J shed 7 bases, and the junction held 10 bases outside the gene matches. CDR3 bases: TGTGCCAGCAGTTTAGGACTAGCAAGAGCGCAAGAGCAGTACTTC. Translation: CASSLGLARAQEQYF.

To note about this clonotype: This likely comes from a read error, as the CDR3 has no conserved phenylalanine or tryptophan at its end. The CDR3 reads CASIYKGREAFV. In nucleotides, the CDR3 is TGTGCCAGCATTTACAAGGGACGGGAAGCTTTCGTT. The genes are TRBV6-5 and TRBJ1-1; possible D gene TRBD1, 5 bases. The CDR3 runs to 12 residues. Germline V gives CDR1 MNHEY, CDR2 SVGAGI.

This rearrangement joins TRBV27 to TRBJ2-1, with TRBD2 identical over 11 bases. This CDR3 region has 14 residues. The V segment lost 9 bases and the J segment 6 bases; nucleotides outside the gene matches: 7. Looked up from germline, CDR1 is MNHEY and CDR2 is SMNVEV (reference sequence). CDR3 DNA sequence: TGTGCCAGTTTTAGCGGGAGGGGGGGCAATGAGCAGTTCTTC. Its protein is CASFSGRGGNEQFF.

Concerning this clonotype itself: At one boundary the junction diverges from the germline segment, which might be a read error. This sequence joins TRBV7-2 and TRBJ2-5; D might be TRBD1 (6 bases). CDR1 and CDR2 from the germline V gene are SGHTA and FQGNSA. The CDR3 has 12 residues. The CDR3 region is CASRRGSESQYF. CDR3 nucleotides: TGTGCCAGCAGAAGGGGGAGTGAGAGCCAGTACTTC. The full variable domain, with the rest looked up from reference TRBV7-2 and TRBJ2-5, is GAGVSQSPSNKVTEKGKDVELRCDPISGHTALYWYRQSLGQGLEFLIYFQGNSAPDKSGLPSDRFSAERTGGSVSTLTIQRTQQEDSAVYLCASRRGSESQYFGPGTRLLVL.

This clonotype showed up many times. The chain links TRBV15 to TRBJ2-7; D is perhaps TRBD1 or TRBD2 (6 bases each). CDR1 is LNHNV, CDR2 YYDKDF, per germline (reference sequence). Deletions cut 3 bases from V and 2 bases from J, with 17 bases between. CDR3 length: 16 amino acids. The CDR3 region is CATSRELWGAAYEQYF. The CDR3 DNA sequence: TGTGCCACCAGCAGGGAATTGTGGGGGGCCGCCTACGAGCAGTACTTC.

The table lists this clonotype with many counts. The V and J genes are TRBV5-4 and TRBJ2-1; TRBD2 matches at 14 bases. Per germline, CDR1 SGHNT and CDR2 YYREEE (reference sequence). This CDR3 has 17 amino acids. The ends lost 4 bases at V and 6 bases at J; junction bases unmatched: 9. The CDR3 nucleotides are TGTGCCAGCAGCGGGGGACTAGCGGGAGCTATAGGCAATGAGCAGTTCTTC. Protein sequence: CASSGGLAGAIGNEQFF.

In its sample, this clonotype was seen many times. The V call is TRBV6-5, the J call TRBJ2-1, with 11 bases that match TRBD2. Germline values: CDR1 MNHEY, CDR2 SVGAGI. The CDR3 is made up of 16 amino acids. Losses at the gene ends were 2 bases for V and 9 bases for J; bases not matched to a gene: 9. CDR3 region: CASSYRALAGESEQFF. In nucleotides, the CDR3 is TGTGCCAGCAGTTACAGGGCACTAGCGGGAGAAAGTGAGCAGTTCTTC.

At least ten counts were recorded for this clonotype. The chain combines TRBV7-3 with TRBJ2-2; D is unclear. The CDR3 loop spans 17 amino acids. Germline-derived CDR1 and CDR2 are SGHTA and FQGTGA. V was clipped by 5 bases and J by 0 bases, with 16 bases between them. The CDR3 protein is CASSRNPQSANTGELFF. CDR3 nucleotide sequence: TGTGCCAGCAGCCGAAACCCGCAGAGCGCGAACACCGGGGAGCTGTTTTTT. Supplemented by reference TRBV7-3 and TRBJ2-2, the full variable domain reads GAGVSQTPSNKVTEKGKYVELRCDPISGHTALYWYRQSLGQGPEFLIYFQGTGAADDSGLPNDRFFAVRPEGSVSTLKIQRTERGDSAVYLCASSRNPQSANTGELFFGEGSRLTVL.

About this clonotype itself: This may come from a read error, since a much larger clone is one base off. The chain carries TRBV7-3 and TRBJ2-1, with 11 bases that match TRBD1. Germline V gene sequence: CDR1 SGHTA, CDR2 FQGTGA. With V trimmed by 6 bases and J by 3 bases, 7 bases remained unmatched. The CDR3 is made up of 16 amino acids. CDR3 sequence reads: CASRTRTGGDYNEQFF. The CDR3, as DNA: TGTGCCAGCAGAACAAGGACAGGGGGCGACTACAATGAGCAGTTCTTC.

This clonotype was seen repeatedly, ten times or more. The rearrangement uses TRBV7-9 and TRBJ1-2, with D tentatively TRBD1 (5 bases). The V gene's germline CDR1 is SEHNR and CDR2 FQNEAQ (reference sequence). V was shortened by 3 bases and J by 8 bases, with 10 bases between the two germline ends. The CDR3 sequence is 12 residues long. The CDR3 loop reads CASSLGEGGYTF. Written as DNA, the CDR3 is TGTGCCAGCAGCTTGGGGGAAGGGGGCTACACCTTC.

This chain uses TRBV20-1 with TRBJ2-5; 8 bases are shared with TRBD2. The CDR3 is made up of 14 amino acids. The ends lost 3 bases at V and 7 bases at J; junction bases unmatched: 10. CDR1 and CDR2 from the germline V gene are DFQATT and SNEGSKA (reference sequence). CDR3 loop: CSASAYSGKGTQYF. DNA for the CDR3: TGCAGTGCTAGCGCATATAGCGGGAAGGGGACCCAGTACTTC.

The chain links TRBV10-3 to TRBJ2-1, with TRBD2 as a possible D gene (5 bases). This CDR3 comprises 15 residues. The germline CDR1 and CDR2 sequences are ENHRY and SYGVKD. The V end lost 4 bases, the J end lost 0 bases, and 10 bases lay between the germline ends. The CDR3 loop reads CAISGGLSSYNEQFF. CDR3 in DNA: TGTGCCATCAGTGGAGGGTTGAGCTCCTACAATGAGCAGTTCTTC.

At least ten counts were recorded for this clonotype. This rearrangement joins TRBV29-1 to TRBJ2-5; TRBD2 agrees at 7 bases. The CDR3 is 12 amino acids. Germline V gene data show CDR1 as SQVTM and CDR2 as ANQGSEA. V trimming: 5 bases; J trimming: 4 bases; junction bases outside the gene matches: 4. CDR3 region: CSVMAGVETQYF. The CDR3 nucleotides read TGCAGCGTTATGGCGGGGGTAGAGACCCAGTACTTC.